The clone carrying this TCR beta chain was recorded many times. The antigen is undetermined. These data come from a study of T-cell reconstitution after alpha-beta-depleted transplantation in children. Study results and caveats: Reportedly, only several hundred clones from non-depleted graft cells drove alpha-beta T-cell counts at about two months. At the one-year point after transplant, T-cell counts and TCRbeta diversity were found to come mostly from T cells that had been newly produced. Certain patients had high TCRbeta diversity at day 60, and it came from recipient T cells and thymic progenitors that survived.

Preparation of the TCRbeta library involved a method that used unique molecular identifiers. Using its own MiXCR run on the PCR reads, TCRdb lists one record per CDR3 protein. The data show about 300,000 distinct CDR3 sequences, with roughly 7.8% seen just once and about 9.1% held by the top ten. The CDR3 length is 17 residues. Germline trimming cut 5 bases from V and 3 bases from J; bases unmatched to any gene: 7. This rearrangement joins TRBV12-3 or TRBV12-4 to TRBJ2-1, with 13 bases fitting TRBD2. This TCR was recovered from a female patient aged 2 to 10 who had a stem cell transplant for Fanconi anemia, so the T cells may come from the graft donor. The sequences come from peripheral blood, collected 360 days after TCRalphabeta/CD19-depleted stem cell transplant. CDR3: CASSKQTSGGLYNEQFF. CDR3 DNA sequence: TGTGCCAGCAGTAAACAGACTAGCGGGGGGCTCTACAATGAGCAGTTCTTC.